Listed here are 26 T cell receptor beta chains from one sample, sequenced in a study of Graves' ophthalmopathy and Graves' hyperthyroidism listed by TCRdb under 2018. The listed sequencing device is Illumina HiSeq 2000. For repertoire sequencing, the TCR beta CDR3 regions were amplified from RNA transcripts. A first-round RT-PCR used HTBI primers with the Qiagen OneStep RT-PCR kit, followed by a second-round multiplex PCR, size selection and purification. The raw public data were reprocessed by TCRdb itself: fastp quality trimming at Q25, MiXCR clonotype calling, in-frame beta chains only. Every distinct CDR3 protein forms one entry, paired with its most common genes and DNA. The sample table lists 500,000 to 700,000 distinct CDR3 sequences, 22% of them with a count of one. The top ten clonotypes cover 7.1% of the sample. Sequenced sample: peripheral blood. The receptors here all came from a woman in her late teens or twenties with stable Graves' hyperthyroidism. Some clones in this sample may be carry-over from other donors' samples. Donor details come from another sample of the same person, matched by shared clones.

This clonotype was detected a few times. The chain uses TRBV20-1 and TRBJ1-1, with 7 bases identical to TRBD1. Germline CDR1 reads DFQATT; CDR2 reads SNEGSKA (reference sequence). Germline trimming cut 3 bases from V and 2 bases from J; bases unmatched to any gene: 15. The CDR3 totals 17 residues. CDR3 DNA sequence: TGCAGTGCTAGGTTTGTCGGTGGGAACAGGGGAAACACTGAAGCTTTCTTT. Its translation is CSARFVGGNRGNTEAFF.

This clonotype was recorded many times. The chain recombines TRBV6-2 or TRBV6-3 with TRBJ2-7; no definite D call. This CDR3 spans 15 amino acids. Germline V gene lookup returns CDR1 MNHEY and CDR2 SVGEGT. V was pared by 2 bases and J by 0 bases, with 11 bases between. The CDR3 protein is CASSYLDGPSYEQYF. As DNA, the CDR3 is TGTGCCAGCAGTTACCTGGACGGACCCTCCTACGAGCAGTACTTC.

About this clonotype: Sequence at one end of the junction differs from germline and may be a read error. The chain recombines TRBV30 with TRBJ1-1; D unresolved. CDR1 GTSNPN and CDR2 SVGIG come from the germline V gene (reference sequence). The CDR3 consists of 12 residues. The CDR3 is CGWRIGSTVAFF. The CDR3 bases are TGCGGCTGGCGTATAGGCTCTACGGTAGCTTTCTTT.

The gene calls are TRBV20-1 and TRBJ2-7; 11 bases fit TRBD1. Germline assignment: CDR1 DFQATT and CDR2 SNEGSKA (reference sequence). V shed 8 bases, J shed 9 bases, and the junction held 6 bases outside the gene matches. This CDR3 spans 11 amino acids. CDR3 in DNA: TGCAGTTTGGGACAGGGGGATCGGCAGTACTTC. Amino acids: CSLGQGDRQYF.

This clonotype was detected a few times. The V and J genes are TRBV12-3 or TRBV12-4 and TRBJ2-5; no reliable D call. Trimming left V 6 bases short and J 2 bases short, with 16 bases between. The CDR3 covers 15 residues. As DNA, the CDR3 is TGTGCCAGCAGCCCCCGACCGCCAAAACAAGAGACCCAGTACTTC. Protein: CASSPRPPKQETQYF.

The CDR3 loop is CASSGPGDLNTEAFF. The CDR3 region has the DNA TGTGCCAGCAGTGGACCCGGGGACCTCAACACTGAAGCTTTCTTT. This chain connects TRBV6-2 or TRBV6-3 to TRBJ1-1; D is perhaps TRBD1 (5 bases). Trimming stripped 5 bases from V and 2 bases from J, with 15 bases between. Germline V gene sequence: CDR1 MNHEY, CDR2 SVGEGT. CDR3 length: 15 residues.

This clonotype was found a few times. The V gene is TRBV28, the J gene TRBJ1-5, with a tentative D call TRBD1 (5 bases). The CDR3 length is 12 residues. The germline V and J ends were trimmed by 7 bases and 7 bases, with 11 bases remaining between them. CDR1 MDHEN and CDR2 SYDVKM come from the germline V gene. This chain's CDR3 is CASTPRGQPQHF. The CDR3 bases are TGTGCCAGCACTCCCCGGGGCCAGCCCCAGCATTTT.

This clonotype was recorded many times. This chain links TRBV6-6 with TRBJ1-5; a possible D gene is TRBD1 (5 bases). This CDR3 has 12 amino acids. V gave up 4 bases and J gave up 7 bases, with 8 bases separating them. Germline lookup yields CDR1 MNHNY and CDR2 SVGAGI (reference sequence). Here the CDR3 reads CASSSGMQPQHF. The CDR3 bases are TGTGCCAGCAGTTCAGGGATGCAGCCCCAGCATTTT.

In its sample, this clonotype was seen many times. CDR3 in amino acids: CASSPQRSGSGNTIYF. CDR3 nucleotides: TGTGCCAGCAGTCCCCAGCGGTCGGGGTCAGGAAACACCATATATTTT. The V gene is TRBV6-5, the J gene TRBJ1-3; the D is unclear. The V gene's germline CDR1 is MNHEY and CDR2 SVGAGI. The V gene lost 5 bases and the J gene lost 4 bases, with 18 bases spanning the gap. CDR3 length: 16 amino acids.

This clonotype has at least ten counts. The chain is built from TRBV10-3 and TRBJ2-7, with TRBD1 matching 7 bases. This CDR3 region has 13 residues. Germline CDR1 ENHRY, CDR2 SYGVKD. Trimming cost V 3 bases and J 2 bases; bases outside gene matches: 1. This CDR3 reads CAISDGQAYEQYF. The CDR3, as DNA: TGTGCCATCAGTGACGGACAGGCCTACGAGCAGTACTTC.

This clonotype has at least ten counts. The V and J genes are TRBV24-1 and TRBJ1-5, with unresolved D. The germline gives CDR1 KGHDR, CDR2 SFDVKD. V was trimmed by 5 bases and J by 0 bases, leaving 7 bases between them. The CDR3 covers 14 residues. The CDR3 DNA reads TGTGCCACCAGTGCGACATATAGCAATCAGCCCCAGCATTTT. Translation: CATSATYSNQPQHF.

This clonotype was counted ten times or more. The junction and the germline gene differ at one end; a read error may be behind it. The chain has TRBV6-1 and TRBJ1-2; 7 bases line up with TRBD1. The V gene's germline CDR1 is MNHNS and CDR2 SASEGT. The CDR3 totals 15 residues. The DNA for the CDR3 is TGTGCCAGCAGTGTCACCAAGACAGGGAACTATGGCTGCACCTTC. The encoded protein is CASSVTKTGNYGCTF.

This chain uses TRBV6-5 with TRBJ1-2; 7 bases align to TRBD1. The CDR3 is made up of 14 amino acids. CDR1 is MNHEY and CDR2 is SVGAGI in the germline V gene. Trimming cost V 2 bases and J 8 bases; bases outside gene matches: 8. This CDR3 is CASSYGAGGTGYTF. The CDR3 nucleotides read TGTGCCAGCAGTTACGGGGCAGGGGGGACGGGCTACACCTTC.

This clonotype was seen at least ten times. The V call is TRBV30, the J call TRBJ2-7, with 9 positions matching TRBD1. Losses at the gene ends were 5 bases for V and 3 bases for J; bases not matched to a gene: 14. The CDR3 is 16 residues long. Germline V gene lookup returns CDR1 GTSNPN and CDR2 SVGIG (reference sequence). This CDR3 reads CAWVQRGTGPGYEQYF. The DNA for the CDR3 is TGTGCCTGGGTCCAGAGGGGGACAGGGCCCGGCTACGAGCAGTACTTC.

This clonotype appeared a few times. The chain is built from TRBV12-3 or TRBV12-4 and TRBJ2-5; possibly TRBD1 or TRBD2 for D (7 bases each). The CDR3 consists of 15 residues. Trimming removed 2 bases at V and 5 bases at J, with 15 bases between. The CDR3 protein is CASSLSQGGRETQYF. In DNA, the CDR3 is TGTGCCAGCAGTTTATCCCAGGGGGGGCGTGAGACCCAGTACTTC.

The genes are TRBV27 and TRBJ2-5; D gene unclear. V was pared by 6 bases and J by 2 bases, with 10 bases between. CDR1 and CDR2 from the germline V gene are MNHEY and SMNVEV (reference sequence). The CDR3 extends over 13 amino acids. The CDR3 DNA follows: TGTGCCAGCAGCCCTGAGGCTCAAGAGACCCAGTACTTC. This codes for CASSPEAQETQYF.

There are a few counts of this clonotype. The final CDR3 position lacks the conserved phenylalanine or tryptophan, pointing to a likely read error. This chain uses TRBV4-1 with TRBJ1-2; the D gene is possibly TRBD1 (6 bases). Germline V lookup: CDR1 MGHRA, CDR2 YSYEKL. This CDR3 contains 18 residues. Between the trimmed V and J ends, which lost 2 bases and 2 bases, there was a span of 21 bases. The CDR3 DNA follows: TGCGCCAGCAGCCAACTCCCCGGGCAGGGGAAGGCCAACTATGGCTACACCCTC. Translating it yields CASSQLPGQGKANYGYTL.

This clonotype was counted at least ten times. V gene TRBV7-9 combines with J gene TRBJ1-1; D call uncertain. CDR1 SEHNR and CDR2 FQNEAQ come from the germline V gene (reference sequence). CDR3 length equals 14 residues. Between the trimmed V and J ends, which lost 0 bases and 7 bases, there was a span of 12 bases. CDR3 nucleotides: TGTGCCAGCAGCTTAGCGGAGGGCAGGCATGAAGCTTTCTTT. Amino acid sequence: CASSLAEGRHEAFF.

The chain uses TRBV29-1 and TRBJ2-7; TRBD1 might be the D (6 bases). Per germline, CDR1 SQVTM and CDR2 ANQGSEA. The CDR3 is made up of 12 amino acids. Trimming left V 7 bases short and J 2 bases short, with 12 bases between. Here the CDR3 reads CSAGNRAYEQYF. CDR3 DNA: TGCAGCGCGGGAAACAGGGCCTACGAGCAGTACTTC.

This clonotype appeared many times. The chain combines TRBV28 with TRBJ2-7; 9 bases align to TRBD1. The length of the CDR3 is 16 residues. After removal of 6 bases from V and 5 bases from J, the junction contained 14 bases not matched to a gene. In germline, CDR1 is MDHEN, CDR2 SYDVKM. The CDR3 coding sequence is TGTGCCAGCAGGACCCCCCCGGGACAGGGAAGTAACGAGCAGTACTTC. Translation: CASRTPPGQGSNEQYF. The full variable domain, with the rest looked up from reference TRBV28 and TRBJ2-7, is DVKVTQSSRYLVKRTGEKVFLECVQDMDHENMFWYRQDPGLGLRLIYFSYDVKMKEKGDIPEGYSVSREKKERFSLILESASTNQTSMYLCASRTPPGQGSNEQYFGPGTRLTVT.

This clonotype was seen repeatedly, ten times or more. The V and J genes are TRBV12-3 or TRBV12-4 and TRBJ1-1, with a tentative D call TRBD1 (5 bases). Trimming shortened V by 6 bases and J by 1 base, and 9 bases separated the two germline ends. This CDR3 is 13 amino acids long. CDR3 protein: CASRGDSNTEAFF. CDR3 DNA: TGTGCCAGCAGGGGGGACTCGAACACTGAAGCTTTCTTT.

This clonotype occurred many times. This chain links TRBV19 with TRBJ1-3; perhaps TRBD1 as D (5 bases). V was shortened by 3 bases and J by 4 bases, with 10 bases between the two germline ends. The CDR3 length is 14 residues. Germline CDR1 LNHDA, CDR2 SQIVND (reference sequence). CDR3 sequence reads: CASSIRQSGNTIYF. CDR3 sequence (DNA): TGTGCCAGTAGTATCCGACAGAGCGGAAACACCATATATTTT. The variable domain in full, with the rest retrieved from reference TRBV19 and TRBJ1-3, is DGGITQSPKYLFRKEGQNVTLSCEQNLNHDAMYWYRQDPGQGLRLIYYSQIVNDFQKGDIAEGYSVSREKKESFPLTVTSAQKNPTAFYLCASSIRQSGNTIYFGEGSWLTVV.

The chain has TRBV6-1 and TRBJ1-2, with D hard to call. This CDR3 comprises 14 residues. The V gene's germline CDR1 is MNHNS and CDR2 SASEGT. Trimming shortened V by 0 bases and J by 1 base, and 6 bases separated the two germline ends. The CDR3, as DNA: TGTGCCAGCAGTGAAGCTGACTTTAACTATGGCTACACCTTC. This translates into CASSEADFNYGYTF.

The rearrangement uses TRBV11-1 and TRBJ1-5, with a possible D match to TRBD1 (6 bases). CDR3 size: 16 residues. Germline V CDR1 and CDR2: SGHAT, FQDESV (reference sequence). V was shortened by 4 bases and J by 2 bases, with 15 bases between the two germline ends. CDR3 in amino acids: CASSSTGYRGNQPQHF. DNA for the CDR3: TGTGCCAGCAGCTCAACAGGGTATCGGGGCAATCAGCCCCAGCATTTT.

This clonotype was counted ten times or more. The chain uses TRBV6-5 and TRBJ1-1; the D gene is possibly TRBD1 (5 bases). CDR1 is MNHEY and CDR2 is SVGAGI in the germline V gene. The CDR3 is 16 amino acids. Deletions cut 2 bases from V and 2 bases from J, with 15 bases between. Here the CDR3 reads CASSYGAGLGNTEAFF. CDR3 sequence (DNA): TGTGCCAGCAGTTACGGTGCAGGGTTAGGAAACACTGAAGCTTTCTTT.

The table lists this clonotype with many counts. The CDR3 DNA follows: TGTGCCAGCAGCCCCAGAACGTGGGGAAACACCATATATTTT. Its protein is CASSPRTWGNTIYF. This chain links TRBV6-1 with TRBJ1-3; D is unresolved. The CDR3 sequence is 14 residues long. V was trimmed by 6 bases and J by 4 bases, leaving 13 bases between them. Germline V CDR1 and CDR2: MNHNS, SASEGT.